This T cell receptor beta chain was captured in a study of T cells in Graves' hyperthyroidism and ophthalmopathy. Germline V lookup: CDR1 SGHRS, CDR2 YFSETQ. Trimming cost V 3 bases and J 0 bases, with 7 bases left between them. This CDR3 comprises 15 residues. RNA transcripts were the template for amplifying TCR beta CDR3 regions. First-round RT-PCR targeting the TCR CDR3 was performed with the HTBI primer set. Each CDR3 protein is one row after TCRdb ran MiXCR on the multiplex PCR reads. This sample carries about 550,000 distinct CDR3 sequences, under 25% of them seen once, and the ten largest clones take about a quarter.

Sequencing was carried out using blood. This chain connects TRBV5-1 to TRBJ2-6; D might be TRBD2 (5 bases). The receptor's source is a man younger than 35 with Graves' hyperthyroidism. The CDR3 nucleotides read TGCGCCAGCAGCTGGGAGAGCTCTGGGGCCAACGTCCTGACTTTC. It translates to CASSWESSGANVLTF. Together with reference TRBV5-1 and TRBJ2-6, the CDR3 gives the full variable domain: KAGVTQTPRYLIKTRGQQVTLSCSPISGHRSVSWYQQTPGQGLQFLFEYFSETQRNKGNFPGRFSGRQFSNSRSEMNVSTLELGDSALYLCASSWESSGANVLTFGAGSRLTVL.